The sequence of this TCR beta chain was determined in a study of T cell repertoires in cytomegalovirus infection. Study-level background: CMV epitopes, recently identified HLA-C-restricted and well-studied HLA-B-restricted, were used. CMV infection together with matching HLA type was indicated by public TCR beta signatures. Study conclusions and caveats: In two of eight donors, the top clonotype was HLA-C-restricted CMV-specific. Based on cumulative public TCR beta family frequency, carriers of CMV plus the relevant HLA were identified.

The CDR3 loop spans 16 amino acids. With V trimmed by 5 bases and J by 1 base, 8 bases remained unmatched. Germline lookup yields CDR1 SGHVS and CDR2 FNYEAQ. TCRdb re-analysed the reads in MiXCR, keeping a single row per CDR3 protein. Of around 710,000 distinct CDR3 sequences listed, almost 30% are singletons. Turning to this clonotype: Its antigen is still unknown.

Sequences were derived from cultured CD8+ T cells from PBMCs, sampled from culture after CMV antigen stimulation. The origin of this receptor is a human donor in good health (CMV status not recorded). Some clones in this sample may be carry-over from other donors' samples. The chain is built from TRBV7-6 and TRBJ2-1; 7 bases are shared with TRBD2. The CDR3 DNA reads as TGTGCCAGCAGCCCCCACCTAGCGGATTCCTACAATGAGCAGTTCTTC. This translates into CASSPHLADSYNEQFF.